The next 21 T cell receptor beta chains were all read from a single sample in a study of blood T cell repertoires in COVID-19. Using immunoSEQ multiplex PCR, the repertoire was profiled, and TCRdb retains in-frame clones only, with some absent. There are about 94,000 clones in the sample; 85% to 90% occur only once, and over 10% lies in the top ten. Material for sequencing was peripheral blood. These TCRs come from a woman aged 60-75 years in a cohort sampled during active or convalescent COVID-19.

This sequence joins TRBV3-1 (or the pseudogene TRBV3-2) and TRBJ1-1; 8 bases line up with TRBD1. This CDR3 spans 14 amino acids. V trimming: 1 base; J trimming: 6 bases; junction bases outside the gene matches: 4. Germline assignment: CDR1 LGHDT and CDR2 YNNKEL (reference sequence). CDR3 nucleotides: TGTGCCAGCAGCCAAGGGACAGGGATGGCTGAAGCTTTCTTT. Its translation is CASSQGTGMAEAFF.

Only a few counts were recorded for this clone. The germline gene is not matched at one end of the junction; a read error may be the cause. The chain carries TRBV5-6 and TRBJ1-1; D gene ambiguous. Per the germline V gene, CDR1 is SGHDT and CDR2 is YYEEEE. The CDR3 has 13 residues. DNA of the CDR3: TGTGCCAGCAGCTTAGTCGGGAACGCTGAAGCTTTCTTT. This sequence encodes CASSLVGNAEAFF.

The chain uses TRBV11-2 and TRBJ2-7; possibly TRBD1 for D (5 bases). This CDR3 has 13 amino acids. Trimming pared 5 bases from V and 5 bases from J, leaving 13 bases between. Per the germline V gene, CDR1 is SGHAT and CDR2 is FQNNGV. CDR3 amino acids: CASSPMPRDEQYF. The CDR3 DNA reads as TGTGCCAGCAGCCCCATGCCCAGGGACGAGCAGTACTTC.

The chain couples TRBV5-4 to TRBJ2-5, with a tentative D call TRBD2 (5 bases). CDR1 is SGHNT, CDR2 YYREEE, per germline (reference sequence). The CDR3 is made up of 14 amino acids. The V and J ends lost 4 bases and 5 bases respectively, with 15 bases between them. The CDR3 reads CASSPPGNGETQYF. The CDR3 nucleotides are TGTGCCAGCAGCCCCCCGGGGAACGGGGAGACCCAGTACTTC.

This clone appeared a few times. The chain recombines TRBV19 with TRBJ1-6, with D perhaps matching TRBD1 (5 bases). Germline assignment: CDR1 LNHDA and CDR2 SQIVND (reference sequence). The CDR3 sequence is 14 residues long. V was cut by 9 bases and J by 5 bases, with 14 bases left in between. The CDR3 DNA is TGTGCCAGCGGGGGAGGACCGCATAATTCACCCCTCCACTTT. Protein sequence: CASGGGPHNSPLHF.

The CDR3 here is CASGMGQPNTEAFF. The CDR3 nucleotides are TGTGCTAGTGGAATGGGACAGCCGAACACTGAAGCTTTCTTT. The rearrangement uses TRBV12-5 and TRBJ1-1, with 7 positions matching TRBD1. Germline CDR1 is LGHNT and CDR2 is FRNRAP. The J segment lost 1 base and the V segment lost 6 bases, leaving 5 bases of the junction unmatched. The CDR3 is 14 amino acids.

The genes are TRBV11-3 and TRBJ2-2; weak D call: TRBD2 (6 bases). The germline V gene has CDR1 SGHNT and CDR2 YENEEA. The V end was cut by 5 bases, the J end by 5 bases, with 15 bases between. The length of the CDR3 is 15 residues. CDR3 bases: TGTGCCAGCAGCGATAGCGGAGGGGCAACCGGGGAGCTGTTTTTT. It yields the protein CASSDSGGATGELFF.

The count of this clone is one. This chain links TRBV9 with TRBJ2-5, with a weak D call TRBD2 (5 bases). From germline, CDR1 is SGDLS and CDR2 YYNGEE. This CDR3 spans 14 amino acids. The V gene lost 4 bases and the J gene lost 1 base, with 11 bases spanning the gap. The CDR3 DNA reads TGTGCCAGCAGCCCTCCTAGCTCCCAAGAGACCCAGTACTTC. As protein: CASSPPSSQETQYF.

This clone has only a few counts. V usage is TRBV6-5 and J usage is TRBJ1-2, with 11 bases fitting TRBD1. Trimming removed 8 bases from V and 2 bases from J; junction bases left unmatched: 4. The CDR3 has 14 residues. CDR1 is MNHEY and CDR2 is SVGAGI in the germline V gene. The CDR3 nucleotides are TGTGCCAGCGTCGGGGACAGGGGGAACTATGGCTACACCTTC. Amino acids: CASVGDRGNYGYTF.

This chain uses TRBV12-3 or TRBV12-4 with TRBJ2-7, with D perhaps matching TRBD2 (5 bases). Trimming removed 1 base at V and 7 bases at J, with 8 bases between. CDR3 length: 12 residues. As DNA, the CDR3 is TGTGCCAGCAGTTTAGTTGGAGGAGAGCAGTACTTC. Translating gives CASSLVGGEQYF.

The chain carries TRBV16 and TRBJ1-5; the D is unclear. The germline gives CDR1 KGHSY, CDR2 FQNENV. V lost 5 bases to trimming and J lost 2 bases, with 19 bases between them. CDR3 length equals 17 residues. The CDR3 here is CASSKHNDPEGNQPQHF. For the CDR3, the DNA is TGTGCCAGCAGCAAGCATAACGACCCGGAGGGCAATCAGCCCCAGCATTTT.

This chain joins TRBV29-1 and TRBJ2-3; 10 bases map to TRBD1. V shed 7 bases, J shed 6 bases, and the junction held 10 bases outside the gene matches. From germline, CDR1 is SQVTM and CDR2 ANQGSEA. The CDR3 loop spans 14 amino acids. The CDR3 coding sequence is TGCAGCGCCACTAGACAGGGGGCTTCGGATACGCAGTATTTT. It yields the protein CSATRQGASDTQYF.

This chain links TRBV19 with TRBJ1-2; D gene unclear. Between the trimmed V and J ends, which lost 5 bases and 6 bases, there was a span of 13 bases. Germline lookup yields CDR1 LNHDA and CDR2 SQIVND (reference sequence). The length of the CDR3 is 13 residues. CDR3 residues: CASSPRRGDGYTF. The CDR3 DNA reads TGTGCCAGTAGTCCCCGACGGGGTGATGGCTACACCTTC. Full variable domain (rest looked up from reference TRBV19 and TRBJ1-2): DGGITQSPKYLFRKEGQNVTLSCEQNLNHDAMYWYRQDPGQGLRLIYYSQIVNDFQKGDIAEGYSVSREKKESFPLTVTSAQKNPTAFYLCASSPRRGDGYTFGSGTRLTVV.

The rearrangement uses TRBV24-1 and TRBJ2-1; TRBD1 aligns across 7 bases. Germline V lookup: CDR1 KGHDR, CDR2 SFDVKD. Trimming cost V 9 bases and J 4 bases; bases outside gene matches: 8. The CDR3 loop spans 14 amino acids. The CDR3 protein is CATRDREAYNEQFF. The CDR3 DNA reads TGTGCCACCCGAGACAGGGAAGCGTACAATGAGCAGTTCTTC.

V and J are TRBV6-1 and TRBJ1-4; D uncertain. Germline CDR1 MNHNS, CDR2 SASEGT. The CDR3 has 11 amino acids. Trimming took 3 bases from V and 8 from J, leaving 4 bases between them. This chain's CDR3 is CASSETEKLFF. CDR3 in DNA: TGTGCCAGCAGTGAGACAGAAAAACTGTTTTTT.

The V call is TRBV6-5, the J call TRBJ2-1; D not certain. CDR3 length: 15 amino acids. V shed 2 bases and J shed 6 bases, with 14 bases lying between them. CDR1 and CDR2 from the germline V gene are MNHEY and SVGAGI. The CDR3 region has the DNA TGTGCCAGCAGTTACCCCCGCACTGCTCCCAATGAGCAGTTCTTC. Amino acids: CASSYPRTAPNEQFF.

The chain is built from TRBV5-8 and TRBJ2-7, with 9 bases identical to TRBD1. CDR1 SGHTS and CDR2 YDEGEE come from the germline V gene. V shed 4 bases and J 5 bases; nucleotides not matched to a gene: 7. This CDR3 contains 14 residues. The CDR3 region is CASSQGQGWHEQYF. The CDR3 DNA is TGTGCCAGCAGCCAAGGACAGGGGTGGCACGAGCAGTACTTC.

This chain joins TRBV7-8 and TRBJ2-7; TRBD2 matches 9 bases. V was pared by 3 bases and J by 6 bases, with 6 bases of the junction left unmatched. Germline lookup yields CDR1 SGHVS and CDR2 FQNEAQ. The CDR3 runs to 14 residues. CDR3 in amino acids: CASSLLAGASEQYF. CDR3 DNA sequence: TGTGCCAGCAGCTTGTTAGCGGGGGCCTCCGAGCAGTACTTC.

The V call is TRBV19, the J call TRBJ1-2, with a tentative D call TRBD1 (5 bases). CDR1 and CDR2 from the germline V gene are LNHDA and SQIVND (reference sequence). The CDR3 extends over 16 amino acids. Trimming stripped 9 bases from V and 3 bases from J, with 23 bases between. CDR3 sequence reads: CARSPSASQGYYGYTF. CDR3 bases: TGTGCCAGATCCCCCTCCGCCTCTCAGGGATACTATGGCTACACCTTC.

The genes are TRBV6-6 and TRBJ2-5, with a possible D match to TRBD2 (5 bases). Germline loops: CDR1 MNHNY, CDR2 SVGAGI (reference sequence). The CDR3 consists of 13 residues. With 8 bases removed from V and 2 bases from J, the gap between germline ends came to 12 bases. The CDR3 sequence is CASGKEGQETQYF. The CDR3 coding sequence is TGTGCCAGCGGTAAAGAGGGACAAGAGACCCAGTACTTC.

CDR3 sequence: CASSLRLAGGQEADTQYF. The CDR3 DNA reads TGTGCCAGTAGTCTTCGACTAGCGGGAGGTCAGGAGGCAGATACGCAGTATTTT. The chain couples TRBV19 to TRBJ2-3; 13 positions agree with TRBD2. J lost 4 bases, V lost 5 bases, and 12 bases had no gene match. Germline V CDR1 and CDR2: LNHDA, SQIVND (reference sequence). This CDR3 spans 18 amino acids. Filled out from reference TRBV19 and TRBJ2-3, the complete variable domain reads DGGITQSPKYLFRKEGQNVTLSCEQNLNHDAMYWYRQDPGQGLRLIYYSQIVNDFQKGDIAEGYSVSREKKESFPLTVTSAQKNPTAFYLCASSLRLAGGQEADTQYFGPGTRLTVL.